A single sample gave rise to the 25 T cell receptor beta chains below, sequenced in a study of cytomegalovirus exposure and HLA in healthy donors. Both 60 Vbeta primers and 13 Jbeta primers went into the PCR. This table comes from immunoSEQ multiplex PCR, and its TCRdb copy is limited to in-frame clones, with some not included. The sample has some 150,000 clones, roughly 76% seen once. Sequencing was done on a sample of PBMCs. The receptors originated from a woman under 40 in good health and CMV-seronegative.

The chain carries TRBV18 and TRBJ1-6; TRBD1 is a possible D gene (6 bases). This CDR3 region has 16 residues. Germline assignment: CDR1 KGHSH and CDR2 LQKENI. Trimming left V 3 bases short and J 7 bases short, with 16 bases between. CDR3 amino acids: CASSPAFGQKNSPLHF. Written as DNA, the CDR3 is TGTGCCAGCTCACCGGCGTTTGGACAGAAGAATTCACCCCTCCACTTT.

This CDR3 reads CASGSGLAGGAGELFF. For the CDR3, the DNA is TGTGCTAGTGGTTCCGGACTAGCGGGAGGGGCCGGGGAGCTGTTTTTT. The chain has TRBV12-5 and TRBJ2-2, with TRBD2 identical over 15 bases. Germline V gives CDR1 LGHNT, CDR2 FRNRAP. The junction had 3 bases not matched to a gene; V was cut back by 4 bases and J by 6 bases. The CDR3 runs to 16 residues.

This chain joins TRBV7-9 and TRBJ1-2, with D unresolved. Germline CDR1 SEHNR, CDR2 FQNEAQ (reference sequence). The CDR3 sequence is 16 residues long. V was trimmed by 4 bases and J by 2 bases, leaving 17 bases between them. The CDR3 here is CASSSRPLQTNYGYTF. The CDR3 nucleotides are TGTGCCAGCAGCTCGCGACCCTTACAGACCAACTATGGCTACACCTTC.

CDR3 amino acids: CATQMGLAGPEQYF. CDR3 DNA sequence: TGTGCCACCCAGATGGGACTAGCGGGACCCGAGCAGTACTTC. V usage is TRBV4-2 and J usage is TRBJ2-7; 13 bases are a match to TRBD2. The CDR3 spans 14 residues. The trim removed 10 bases at V and 6 bases at J, leaving 9 bases unmatched. The germline V gene has CDR1 LGHNA and CDR2 YNFKEQ.

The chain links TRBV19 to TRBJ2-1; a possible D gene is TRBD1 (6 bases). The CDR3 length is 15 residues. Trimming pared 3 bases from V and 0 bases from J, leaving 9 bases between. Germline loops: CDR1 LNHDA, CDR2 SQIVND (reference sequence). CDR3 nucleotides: TGTGCCAGTAGTATTTCGGACAGCTCCTACAATGAGCAGTTCTTC. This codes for CASSISDSSYNEQFF.

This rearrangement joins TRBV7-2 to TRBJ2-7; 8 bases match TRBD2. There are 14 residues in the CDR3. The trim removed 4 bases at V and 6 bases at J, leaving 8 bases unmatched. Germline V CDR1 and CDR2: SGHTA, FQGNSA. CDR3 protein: CASSYSTAGGEQYF. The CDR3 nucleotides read TGTGCCAGCAGCTACTCGACGGCGGGAGGCGAGCAGTACTTC.

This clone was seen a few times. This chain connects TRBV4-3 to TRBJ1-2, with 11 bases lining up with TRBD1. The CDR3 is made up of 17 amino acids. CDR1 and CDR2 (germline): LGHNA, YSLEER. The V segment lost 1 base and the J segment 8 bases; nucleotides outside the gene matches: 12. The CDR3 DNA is TGCGCCAGCAGCCAAGCCACCGGGACAGGGGGAGGCTGGGGCTACACCTTC. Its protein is CASSQATGTGGGWGYTF.

This chain's CDR3 is CASSYRTGSLGQYF. CDR3 nucleotides: TGTGCCAGCAGTTATAGGACAGGGAGCCTCGGGCAGTACTTC. The V call is TRBV6-1, the J call TRBJ2-7; 8 bases align to TRBD1. The germline CDR1 and CDR2 sequences are MNHNS and SASEGT. The CDR3 runs to 14 residues. Trimming at V came to 5 bases and at J to 9 bases, leaving 12 bases not matched to a gene.

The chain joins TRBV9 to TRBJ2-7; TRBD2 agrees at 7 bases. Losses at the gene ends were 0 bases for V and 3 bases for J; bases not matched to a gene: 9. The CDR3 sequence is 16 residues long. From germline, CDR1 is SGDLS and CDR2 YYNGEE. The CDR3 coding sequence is TGTGCCAGCAGCGTAGGGGGTGGGGCGGGGGACTACGAGCAGTACTTC. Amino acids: CASSVGGGAGDYEQYF. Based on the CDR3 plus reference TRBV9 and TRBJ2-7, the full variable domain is DSGVTQTPKHLITATGQRVTLRCSPRSGDLSVYWYQQSLDQGLQFLIQYYNGEERAKGNILERFSAQQFPDLHSELNLSSLELGDSALYFCASSVGGGAGDYEQYFGPGTRLTVT.

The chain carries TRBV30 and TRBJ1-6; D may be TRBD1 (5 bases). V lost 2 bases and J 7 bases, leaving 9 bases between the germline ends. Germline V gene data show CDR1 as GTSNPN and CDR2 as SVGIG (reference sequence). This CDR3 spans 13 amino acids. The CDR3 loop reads CAWSPRQNSPLHF. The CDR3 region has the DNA TGTGCCTGGAGTCCAAGACAGAATTCACCCCTCCACTTT.

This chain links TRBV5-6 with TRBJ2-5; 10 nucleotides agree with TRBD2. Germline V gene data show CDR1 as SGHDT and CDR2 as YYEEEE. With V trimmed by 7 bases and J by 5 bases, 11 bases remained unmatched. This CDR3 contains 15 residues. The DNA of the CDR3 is TGTGCCAGCGGCTACCCTAGCGGGGGACCTGAGACCCAGTACTTC. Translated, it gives CASGYPSGGPETQYF.

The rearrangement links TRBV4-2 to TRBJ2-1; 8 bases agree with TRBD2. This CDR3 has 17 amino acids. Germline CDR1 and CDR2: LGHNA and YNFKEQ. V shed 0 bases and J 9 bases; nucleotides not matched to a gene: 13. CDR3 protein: CASSQDLGLAGRREQFF. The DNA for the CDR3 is TGTGCCAGCAGCCAAGACCTCGGGCTAGCGGGTCGTCGTGAGCAGTTCTTC.

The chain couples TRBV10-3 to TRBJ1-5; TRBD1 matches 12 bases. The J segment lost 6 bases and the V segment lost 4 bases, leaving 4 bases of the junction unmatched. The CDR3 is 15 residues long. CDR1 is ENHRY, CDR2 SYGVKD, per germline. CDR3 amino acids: CAISGGTGGGQPQHF. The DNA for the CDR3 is TGTGCCATCAGTGGGGGGACAGGGGGCGGTCAGCCCCAGCATTTT.

The CDR3, as DNA: TGTGCCACCAGCAGAGAGTTGACAGGGGGCGCATCAGCTTTCTTT. Translating gives CATSRELTGGASAFF. This chain links TRBV15 with TRBJ1-1; 10 bases fit TRBD1. The CDR3 runs to 15 residues. J lost 10 bases, V lost 0 bases, and 8 bases had no gene match. The germline V gene has CDR1 LNHNV and CDR2 YYDKDF (reference sequence).

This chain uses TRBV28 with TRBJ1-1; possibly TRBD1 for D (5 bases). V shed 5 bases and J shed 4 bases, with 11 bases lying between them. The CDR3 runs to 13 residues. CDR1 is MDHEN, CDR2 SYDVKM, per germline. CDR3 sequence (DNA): TGTGCCAGCAGTCGGGGGGGTATCACTGAAGCTTTCTTT. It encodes CASSRGGITEAFF.

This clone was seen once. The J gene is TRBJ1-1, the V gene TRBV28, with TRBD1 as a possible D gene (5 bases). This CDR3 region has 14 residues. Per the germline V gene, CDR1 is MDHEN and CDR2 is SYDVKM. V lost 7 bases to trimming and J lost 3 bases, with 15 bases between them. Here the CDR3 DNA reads TGTGCCAGCACCACACCTCCGGGGGACACTGAAGCTTTCTTT. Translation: CASTTPPGDTEAFF.

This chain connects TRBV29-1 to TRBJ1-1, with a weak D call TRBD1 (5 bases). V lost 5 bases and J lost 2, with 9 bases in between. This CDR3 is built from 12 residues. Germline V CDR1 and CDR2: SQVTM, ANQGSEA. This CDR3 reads CSVRGGNTEAFF. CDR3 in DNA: TGCAGCGTTCGCGGGGGAAACACTGAAGCTTTCTTT.

CDR3 protein: CASRYRGYEQYF. The CDR3 region has the DNA TGTGCCAGCAGGTATAGGGGCTACGAGCAGTACTTC. The chain combines TRBV5-6 with TRBJ2-7; the D gene is possibly TRBD1 (5 bases). The germline CDR1 and CDR2 sequences are SGHDT and YYEEEE. This CDR3 has 12 amino acids. V dropped 5 bases and J dropped 3 bases, with 9 bases sitting between them. The whole variable domain, remainder taken from reference TRBV5-6 and TRBJ2-7, is DAGVTQSPTHLIKTRGQQVTLRCSPKSGHDTVSWYQQALGQGPQFIFQYYEEEERQRGNFPDRFSGHQFPNYSSELNVNALLLGDSALYLCASRYRGYEQYFGPGTRLTVT.

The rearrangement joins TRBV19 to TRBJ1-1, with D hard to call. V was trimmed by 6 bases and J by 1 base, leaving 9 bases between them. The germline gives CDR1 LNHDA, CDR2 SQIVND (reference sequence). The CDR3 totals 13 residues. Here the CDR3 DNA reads TGTGCCAGTAGGGGGAGGAAGAACACTGAAGCTTTCTTT. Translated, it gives CASRGRKNTEAFF.

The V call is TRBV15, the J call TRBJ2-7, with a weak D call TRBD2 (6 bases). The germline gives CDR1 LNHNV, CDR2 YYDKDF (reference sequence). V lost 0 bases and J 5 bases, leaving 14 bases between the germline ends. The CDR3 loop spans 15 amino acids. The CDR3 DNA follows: TGTGCCACCAGCAGAGATCCCGAGGGCGGGAACGAGCAGTACTTC. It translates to CATSRDPEGGNEQYF.

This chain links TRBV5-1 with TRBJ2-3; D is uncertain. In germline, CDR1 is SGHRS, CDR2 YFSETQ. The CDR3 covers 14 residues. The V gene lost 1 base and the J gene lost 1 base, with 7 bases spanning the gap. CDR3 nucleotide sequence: TGCGCCAGCAGCTTGAATCGCGGCACAGATACGCAGTATTTT. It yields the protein CASSLNRGTDTQYF.

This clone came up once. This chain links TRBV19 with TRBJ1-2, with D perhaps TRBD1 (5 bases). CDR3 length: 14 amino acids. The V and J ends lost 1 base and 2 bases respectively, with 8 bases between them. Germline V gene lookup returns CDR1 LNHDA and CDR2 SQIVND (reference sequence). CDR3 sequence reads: CASSIGWTNYGYTF. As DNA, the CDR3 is TGTGCCAGTAGTATAGGTTGGACAAACTATGGCTACACCTTC.

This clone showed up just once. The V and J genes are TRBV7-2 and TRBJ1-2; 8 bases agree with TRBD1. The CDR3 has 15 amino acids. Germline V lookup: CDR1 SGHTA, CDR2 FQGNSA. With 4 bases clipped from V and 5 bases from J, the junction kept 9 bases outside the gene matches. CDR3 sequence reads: CASSSQGGVRYGYTF. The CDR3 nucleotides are TGTGCCAGCAGCTCACAGGGGGGTGTTAGGTATGGCTACACCTTC. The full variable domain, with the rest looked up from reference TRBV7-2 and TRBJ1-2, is GAGVSQSPSNKVTEKGKDVELRCDPISGHTALYWYRQSLGQGLEFLIYFQGNSAPDKSGLPSDRFSAERTGGSVSTLTIQRTQQEDSAVYLCASSSQGGVRYGYTFGSGTRLTVV.

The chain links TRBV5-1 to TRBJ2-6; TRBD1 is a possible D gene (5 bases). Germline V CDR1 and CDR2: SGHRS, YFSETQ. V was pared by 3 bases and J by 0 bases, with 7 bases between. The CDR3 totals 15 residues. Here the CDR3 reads CASSYTGSGANVLTF. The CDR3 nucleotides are TGCGCCAGCAGCTACACAGGCTCTGGGGCCAACGTCCTGACTTTC.

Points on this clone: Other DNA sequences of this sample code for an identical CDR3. Here the CDR3 reads CASSIGTSSYNEQFF. As DNA, the CDR3 is TGTGCCAGTAGTATCGGGACTAGTTCCTACAATGAGCAGTTCTTC. The chain recombines TRBV19 with TRBJ2-1; TRBD2 agrees at 8 bases. The germline V gene has CDR1 LNHDA and CDR2 SQIVND (reference sequence). V lost 3 bases to trimming and J lost 1 base; unmatched junction nucleotides: 2. The CDR3 runs to 15 residues.